Listed below are T cell receptor beta chains from one sample, sequenced in a study of a mutant IDH1 vaccine in newly diagnosed glioma. For these receptors, no antigen is known. Measured with immunoSEQ multiplex PCR; TCRdb has only the in-frame clones, and not every one. The sample lists approximately 32,000 clones, around nine tenths occurring once. Here the sequenced sample was PBMCs, taken from a glioma patient whose treatment included an IDH1 peptide vaccine. These receptors all come from a man aged 35 to 55 with glioma. Each CDR3 is given without its conserved first and last residue. A D gene is named only where the DNA matches it firmly. The size of a clone is reported for some rows only, either as once, few or many, or as a class for expanded clones.

.	TRBV4-2	TRBJ1-1	.	ASSQDAGRTEAF
.	TRBV13	TRBJ2-5	.	ASSLEAQETQY
TRBD1	TRBV7-9	TRBJ2-7	once	ASSVYRGSYEQY
.	TRBV6-1	TRBJ1-2	.	ASSEKGQTYGYT
TRBD1	TRBV4-3	TRBJ1-2	.	ASSQGSGTGWDGYT
TRBD2	TRBV7-3	TRBJ2-5	.	ASSRREGETQY
.	TRBV7-8	TRBJ2-1	once	ASSLGDNEQF
TRBD1	TRBV6-1	TRBJ2-1	.	ASTQGQGGYNEQF
TRBD2	TRBV13	TRBJ2-3	.	ASSQGLAGGTDTQY
TRBD1	TRBV2	TRBJ1-3	few	ASRTGVFSGNTIY
.	TRBV6-1	TRBJ1-3	.	ASSEGAVTGNTIY
.	TRBV29-1	TRBJ1-3	.	SVEEPTAGNTIY
TRBD2	TRBV2	TRBJ2-3	.	ASSGARGVWDTQY
TRBD1	TRBV27	TRBJ2-1	.	ATAADRGSYNEQF
TRBD1	TRBV7-2	TRBJ2-7	.	ASSQPGFGAGGSWEQY
TRBD1	TRBV19	TRBJ1-2	.	ASSSTSDRAGYT
TRBD2	TRBV7-2	TRBJ2-3	.	ASSLASGRATSTDTQY
.	TRBV5-4	TRBJ1-2	.	ASSLGARNYGYT
.	TRBV4-1	TRBJ2-1	.	ASSQGANSYNEQF
.	TRBV19	TRBJ1-1	.	ASSRGNTEAF
TRBD1	TRBV30	TRBJ1-6	.	AWNPGQGVSSPLH
.	TRBV29-1	TRBJ1-1	.	SVEDSGRTTEAF
TRBD1	TRBV7-4	TRBJ2-6	.	ASSLSTGLYSGANVLT
.	TRBV7-8	TRBJ1-6	.	ASSLAASWNSPLH
.	TRBV7-9	TRBJ1-3	.	ASSPAPAGSGNTIY
.	TRBV4-2	TRBJ2-2	.	ASSQDFGGLSGSGELF
.	TRBV7-2	TRBJ1-1	.	ASSLFPVGEDTEAF
.	TRBV28	TRBJ1-4	.	ASSLSQLWGEKLF
TRBD1	TRBV19	TRBJ1-5	.	TSGTTTGALNQPQH
.	TRBV28	TRBJ1-1	.	ASKGSGRTEAF
.	TRBV5-4	TRBJ2-7	.	ASRPGTTLGEQY
.	TRBV18	TRBJ1-1	.	ASSPPGRMNTEAF
TRBD2	TRBV7-8	TRBJ2-7	.	ASSLGTSGIISYEQY
.	TRBV5-1	TRBJ2-5	.	ASSPLGLVAETQY
.	TRBV28	TRBJ1-5	.	AIARQGNQPQH
TRBD1	TRBV5-4	TRBJ1-1	.	ASSLEQGANTEAF
.	TRBV5-6	TRBJ1-1	.	ASSYRGRGYTEAF
.	TRBV30	TRBJ1-2	once	AWRANLGRPNYGYT
.	TRBV19	TRBJ1-1	.	ASSIDLLDSLSPLNTEAF